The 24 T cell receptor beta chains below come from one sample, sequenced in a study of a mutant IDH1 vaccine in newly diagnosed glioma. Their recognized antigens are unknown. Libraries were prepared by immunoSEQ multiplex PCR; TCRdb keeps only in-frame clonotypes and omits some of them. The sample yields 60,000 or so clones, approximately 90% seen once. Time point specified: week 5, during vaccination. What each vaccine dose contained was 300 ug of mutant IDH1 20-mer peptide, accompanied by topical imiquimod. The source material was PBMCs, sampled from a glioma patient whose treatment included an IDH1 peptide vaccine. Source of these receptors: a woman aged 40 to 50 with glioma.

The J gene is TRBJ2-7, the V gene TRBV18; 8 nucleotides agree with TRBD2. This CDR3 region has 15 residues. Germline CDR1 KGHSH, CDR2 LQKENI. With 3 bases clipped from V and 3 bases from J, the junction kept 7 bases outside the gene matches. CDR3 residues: CASSPSTSAVYEQYF. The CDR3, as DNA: TGTGCCAGCTCACCCTCGACTAGCGCCGTCTACGAGCAGTACTTC.

CDR3 amino acids: CASSYRVAGELFF. DNA of the CDR3: TGTGCCAGCAGTTACAGGGTTGCCGGGGAGCTGTTTTTT. The chain uses TRBV2 and TRBJ2-2; perhaps TRBD1 as D (6 bases). Germline V gene sequence: CDR1 SNHLY, CDR2 FYNNEI. Trimming took 5 bases from V and 6 from J, leaving 10 bases between them. The CDR3 sequence is 13 residues long.

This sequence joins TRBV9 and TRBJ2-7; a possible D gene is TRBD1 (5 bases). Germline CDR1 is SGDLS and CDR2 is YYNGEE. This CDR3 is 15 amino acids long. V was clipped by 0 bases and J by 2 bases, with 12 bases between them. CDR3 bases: TGTGCCAGCAGCGTAGGGGGTCAGGGAACCTACGAGCAGTACTTC. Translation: CASSVGGQGTYEQYF.

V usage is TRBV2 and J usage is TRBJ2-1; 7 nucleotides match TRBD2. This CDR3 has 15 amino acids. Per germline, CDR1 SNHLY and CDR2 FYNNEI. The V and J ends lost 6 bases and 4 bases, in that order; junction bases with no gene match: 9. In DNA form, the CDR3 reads TGTGCCAGCAGGACGGGTGCGGGGGTTTACAATGAGCAGTTCTTC. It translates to CASRTGAGVYNEQFF.

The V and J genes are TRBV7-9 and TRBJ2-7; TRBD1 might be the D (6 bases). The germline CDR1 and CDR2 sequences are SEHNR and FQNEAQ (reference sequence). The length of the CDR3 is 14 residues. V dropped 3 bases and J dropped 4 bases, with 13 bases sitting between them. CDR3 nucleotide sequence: TGTGCCAGCAGCTTGGGGGCAGCGCCATACGAGCAGTACTTC. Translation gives CASSLGAAPYEQYF.

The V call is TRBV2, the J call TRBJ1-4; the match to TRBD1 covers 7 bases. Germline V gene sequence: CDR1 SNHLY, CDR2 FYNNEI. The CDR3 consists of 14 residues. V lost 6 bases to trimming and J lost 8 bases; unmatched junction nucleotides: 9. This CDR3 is CASRRQGRREKLFF. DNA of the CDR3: TGTGCCAGCAGACGACAGGGCCGGAGGGAAAAACTGTTTTTT.

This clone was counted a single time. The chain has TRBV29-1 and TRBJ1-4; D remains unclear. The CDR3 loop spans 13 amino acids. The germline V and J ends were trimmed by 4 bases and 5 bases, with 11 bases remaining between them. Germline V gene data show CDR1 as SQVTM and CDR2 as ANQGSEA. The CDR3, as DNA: TGCAGCGTTGCTGGCGGAGGGAATGAAAAACTGTTTTTT. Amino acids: CSVAGGGNEKLFF. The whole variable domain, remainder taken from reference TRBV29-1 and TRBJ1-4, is SAVISQKPSRDICQRGTSLTIQCQVDSQVTMMFWYRQQPGQSLTLIATANQGSEATYESGFVIDKFPISRPNLTFSTLTVSNMSPEDSSIYLCSVAGGGNEKLFFGSGTQLSVL.

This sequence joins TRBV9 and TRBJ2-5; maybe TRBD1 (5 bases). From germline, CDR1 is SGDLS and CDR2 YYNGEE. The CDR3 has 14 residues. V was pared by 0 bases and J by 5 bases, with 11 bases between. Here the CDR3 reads CASSVATGSETQYF. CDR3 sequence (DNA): TGTGCCAGCAGCGTAGCTACAGGTTCGGAGACCCAGTACTTC.

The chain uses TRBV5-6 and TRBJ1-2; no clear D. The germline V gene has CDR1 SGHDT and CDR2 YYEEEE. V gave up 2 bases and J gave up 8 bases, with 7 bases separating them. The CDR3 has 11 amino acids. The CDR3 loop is CASSFQKGYTF. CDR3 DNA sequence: TGTGCCAGCAGCTTCCAGAAAGGCTACACCTTC.

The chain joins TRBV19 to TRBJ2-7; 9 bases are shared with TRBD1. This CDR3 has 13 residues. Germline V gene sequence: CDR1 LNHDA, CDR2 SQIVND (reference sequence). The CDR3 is CATSLGQGYEQYF. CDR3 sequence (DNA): TGTGCGACGTCCCTGGGACAGGGATACGAGCAGTACTTC.

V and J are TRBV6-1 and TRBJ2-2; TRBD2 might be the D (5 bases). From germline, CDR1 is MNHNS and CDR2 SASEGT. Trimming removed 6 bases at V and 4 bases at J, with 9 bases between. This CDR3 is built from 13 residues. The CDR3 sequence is CASRLAATGELFF. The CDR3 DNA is TGTGCCAGCAGGCTAGCTGCCACCGGGGAGCTGTTTTTT.

CDR3 in DNA: TGTGCCAGCAGTCCTGAGGGGGCCAATATCTATGGCTACACCTTC. Translating it yields CASSPEGANIYGYTF. The J gene is TRBJ1-2, the V gene TRBV6-1; 7 bases align to TRBD1. Germline lookup yields CDR1 MNHNS and CDR2 SASEGT. The CDR3 totals 15 residues. V was pared by 5 bases and J by 4 bases, with 10 bases of the junction left unmatched.

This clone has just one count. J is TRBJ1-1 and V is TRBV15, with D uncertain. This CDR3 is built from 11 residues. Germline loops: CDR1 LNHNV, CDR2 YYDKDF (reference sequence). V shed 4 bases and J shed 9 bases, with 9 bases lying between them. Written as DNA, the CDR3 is TGTGCCACCAGCAAGGGCCTAAAAGCTTTCTTT. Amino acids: CATSKGLKAFF.

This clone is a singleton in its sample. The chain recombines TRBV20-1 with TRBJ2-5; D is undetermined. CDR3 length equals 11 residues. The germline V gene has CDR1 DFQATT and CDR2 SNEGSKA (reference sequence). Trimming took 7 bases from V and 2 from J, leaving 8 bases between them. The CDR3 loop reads CSVHGQETQYF. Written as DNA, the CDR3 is TGCAGTGTTCACGGACAAGAGACCCAGTACTTC.

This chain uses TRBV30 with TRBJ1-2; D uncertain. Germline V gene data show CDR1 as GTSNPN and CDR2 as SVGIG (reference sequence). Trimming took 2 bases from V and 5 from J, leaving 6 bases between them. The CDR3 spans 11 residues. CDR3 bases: TGTGCCTGGAGTCGAGGGTATGGCTACACCTTC. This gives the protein CAWSRGYGYTF.

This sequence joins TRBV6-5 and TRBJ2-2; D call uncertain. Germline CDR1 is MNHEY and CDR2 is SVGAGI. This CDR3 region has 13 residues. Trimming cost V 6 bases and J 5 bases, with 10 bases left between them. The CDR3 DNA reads TGTGCCAGCAGCCTCGGCTATACCGGGGAGCTGTTTTTT. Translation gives CASSLGYTGELFF.

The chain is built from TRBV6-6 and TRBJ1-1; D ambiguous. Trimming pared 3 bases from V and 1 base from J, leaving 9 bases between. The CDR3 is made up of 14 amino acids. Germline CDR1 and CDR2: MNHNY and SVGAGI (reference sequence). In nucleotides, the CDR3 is TGTGCCAGCAGTTATAGAGAAGGGAACACTGAAGCTTTCTTT. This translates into CASSYREGNTEAFF.

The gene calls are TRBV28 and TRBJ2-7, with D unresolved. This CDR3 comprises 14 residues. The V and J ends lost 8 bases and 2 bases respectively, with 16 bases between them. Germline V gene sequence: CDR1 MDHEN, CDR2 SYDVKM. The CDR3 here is CASGPGPITYEQYF. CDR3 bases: TGTGCCAGCGGCCCAGGCCCGATCACCTACGAGCAGTACTTC.

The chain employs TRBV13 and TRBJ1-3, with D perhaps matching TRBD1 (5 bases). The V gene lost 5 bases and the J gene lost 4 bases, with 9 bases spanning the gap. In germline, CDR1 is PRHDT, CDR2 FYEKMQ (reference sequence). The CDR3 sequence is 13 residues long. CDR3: CASSAYRGNTIYF. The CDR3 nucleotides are TGTGCCAGCAGCGCCTACAGGGGAAACACCATATATTTT.

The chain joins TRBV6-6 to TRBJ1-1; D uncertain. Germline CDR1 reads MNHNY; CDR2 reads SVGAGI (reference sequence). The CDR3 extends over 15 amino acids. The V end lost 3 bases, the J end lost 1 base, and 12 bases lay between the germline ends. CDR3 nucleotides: TGTGCCAGCAGTTATTTGGGCAGCGCGAACACTGAAGCTTTCTTT. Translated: CASSYLGSANTEAFF.

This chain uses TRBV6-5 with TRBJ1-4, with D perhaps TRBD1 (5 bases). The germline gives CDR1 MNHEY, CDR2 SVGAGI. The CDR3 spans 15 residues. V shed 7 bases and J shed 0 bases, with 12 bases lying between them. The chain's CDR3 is CASKNGAATNEKLFF. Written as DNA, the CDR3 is TGTGCCAGCAAGAACGGGGCTGCAACTAATGAAAAACTGTTTTTT.

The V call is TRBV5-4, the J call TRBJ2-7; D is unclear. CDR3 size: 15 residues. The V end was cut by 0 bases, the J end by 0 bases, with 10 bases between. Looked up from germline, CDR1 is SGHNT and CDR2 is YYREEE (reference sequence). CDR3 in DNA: TGTGCCAGCAGCTTGGACGGACGGAGCTCCTACGAGCAGTACTTC. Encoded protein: CASSLDGRSSYEQYF. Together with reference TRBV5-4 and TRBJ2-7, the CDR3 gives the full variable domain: ETGVTQSPTHLIKTRGQQVTLRCSSQSGHNTVSWYQQALGQGPQFIFQYYREEENGRGNFPPRFSGLQFPNYSSELNVNALELDDSALYLCASSLDGRSSYEQYFGPGTRLTVT.

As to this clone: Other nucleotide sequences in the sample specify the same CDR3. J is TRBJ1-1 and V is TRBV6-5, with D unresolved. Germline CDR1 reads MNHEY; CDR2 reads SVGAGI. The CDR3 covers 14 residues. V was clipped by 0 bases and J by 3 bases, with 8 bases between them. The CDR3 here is CASSYSRGDTEAFF. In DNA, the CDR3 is TGTGCCAGCAGTTACTCGCGTGGAGACACTGAAGCTTTCTTT.

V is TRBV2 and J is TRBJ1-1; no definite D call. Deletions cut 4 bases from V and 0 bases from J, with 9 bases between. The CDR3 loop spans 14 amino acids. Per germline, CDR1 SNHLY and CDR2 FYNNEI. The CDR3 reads CASSGPDMNTEAFF. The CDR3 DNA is TGTGCCAGCAGTGGACCCGACATGAACACTGAAGCTTTCTTT.